In its sample, the clone carrying this T cell receptor beta chain was seen many times. Losses at the gene ends were 5 bases for V and 0 bases for J; bases not matched to a gene: 5. The CDR3 consists of 15 residues. The germline CDR1 and CDR2 sequences are LNHDA and SQIVND (reference sequence). This entry belongs to a study of metastatic and nonmetastatic thyroid tumors. There were no patients who had received any treatment before thyroid surgery. TCRdb redid the clone calls on the PCR reads using MiXCR. The data show over 45,000 clones, with approximately 20% seen just once and approximately 3.9% held by the top ten.

The sequenced material came from blood. This chain uses TRBV19 with TRBJ2-7; TRBD2 matches 9 bases. This TCR derives from a male donor with papillary thyroid cancer or a benign thyroid nodule (not recorded which). Some clones in this sample may be carry-over from other donors' samples. The CDR3 DNA is TGTGCCAGTAGTCTCCTAGCGGGGAGCTCCTACGAGCAGTACTTC. It specifies CASSLLAGSSYEQYF.